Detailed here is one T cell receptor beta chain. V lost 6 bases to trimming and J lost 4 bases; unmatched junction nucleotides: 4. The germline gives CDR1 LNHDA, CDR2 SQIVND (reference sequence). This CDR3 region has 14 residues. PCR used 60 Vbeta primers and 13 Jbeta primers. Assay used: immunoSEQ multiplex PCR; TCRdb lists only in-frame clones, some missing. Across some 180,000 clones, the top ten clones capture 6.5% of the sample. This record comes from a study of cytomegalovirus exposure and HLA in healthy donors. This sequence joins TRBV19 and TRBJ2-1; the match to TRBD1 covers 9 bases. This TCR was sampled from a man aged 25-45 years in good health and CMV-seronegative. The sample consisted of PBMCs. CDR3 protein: CASRPDRGYNEQFF. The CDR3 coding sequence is TGTGCCAGTAGACCCGACAGGGGGTACAATGAGCAGTTCTTC.